This record covers a single T cell receptor (beta chain). Original processing methods: From reference gene primer amplification, estimates of nucleated cell counts were derived. Method: immunoSEQ multiplex PCR; TCRdb's copy keeps in-frame clones and lacks some. V and J calls and clone size are those listed in that table; D and trimming were worked out from the DNA. The table includes roughly 35,000 clones, about 72% detected once. The data were taken from a study of blood T cell repertoires in COVID-19. Study background: The study drew acute and convalescent COVID-19 samples from the United States, Italy and Spain. T cells, B-cell-depleted T cells, or PBMCs provided the cDNA or gDNA that served as material.

This CDR3 spans 17 amino acids. Germline assignment: CDR1 SGHTS and CDR2 YDEGEE. The V end was cut by 0 bases, the J end by 0 bases, with 13 bases between. V and J are TRBV5-8 and TRBJ2-4; D perhaps matches TRBD1 (5 bases). The receptor was isolated from a woman between 55 and 75 years old with acute or convalescent COVID-19. The sequenced sample consisted of peripheral blood. CDR3 nucleotides: TGTGCCAGCAGCTTGGCAGGACAAATACTAGCCAAAAACATTCAGTACTTC. Its protein product is CASSLAGQILAKNIQYF.